The present T cell receptor (beta chain) was sequenced within a study of cytomegalovirus exposure and HLA in healthy donors. The PCR contained 60 Vbeta and 13 Jbeta primers. The assay was immunoSEQ multiplex PCR, and TCRdb's table has in-frame clones only and misses some. The sample includes 180,000 or so clones, 77% of them seen just once. General study findings and limits: A later analysis linked about 17,000 TCR beta sequences to HLA alleles at 0.05 false discovery rate.

The CDR3 loop spans 14 amino acids. V shed 1 base, J shed 2 bases, and the junction held 5 bases outside the gene matches. Germline assignment: CDR1 SQVTM and CDR2 ANQGSEA. Regarding this clone: Its specificity is not known.

The sequenced sample was PBMCs. The chain joins TRBV29-1 to TRBJ2-7; TRBD2 aligns across 7 bases. This TCR was recovered from an older woman in good health and CMV-seropositive. The CDR3 nucleotides are TGCAGCGTTGAAGGGGCTAGCGGAACCTACGAGCAGTACTTC. It translates to CSVEGASGTYEQYF.